This T cell receptor (beta chain) was recovered during a study of OX40 agonist ivuxolimab in advanced cancers. CDR3 length: 14 amino acids. Germline V gene sequence: CDR1 MNHNS, CDR2 SASEGT. V shed 8 bases and J 5 bases; nucleotides not matched to a gene: 5. Clones were read by immunoSEQ multiplex PCR, and TCRdb kept only the in-frame ones, dropping some. The data contain tens of thousands of clones, under 95% of them singletons. This sequence originates from an adult with an advanced solid tumor such as melanoma, head and neck, liver or kidney cancer. The V call is TRBV6-1, the J call TRBJ2-3; 12 nucleotides agree with TRBD2. This sample comprised CD4+ or CD8+ T cells sorted from blood, obtained in a trial of the OX40 agonist ivuxolimab. CDR3 coding DNA: TGTGCCAGCCGACTAGCGGGAGTTAAAGATACGCAGTATTTT. It codes for CASRLAGVKDTQYF.